The clone carrying this TCR beta chain was observed a handful of times. Its specificity is unknown. As every portion of the isolated RNA was reverse transcribed, the sequencing read expressed TCRB transcripts. Here immunoSEQ multiplex PCR was the method, and the copy in TCRdb shows in-frame clones only, minus some. This sample has approximately 280,000 clones, with about 15% found just once. This entry is derived from a study of beta chain features in type 1 diabetes. Study outcomes and limitations: In all four CD4+ subsets, TCRB CDR3 length was significantly, moderately reduced in type 1 diabetes.

This TCR came from a man aged 18 to 29 with type 1 diabetes. The sample was naive CD4+ T cells from blood.

The CDR3 is CASSDTRIGQGTTYF. The CDR3 coding sequence is TGTGCCAGCAGTGATACCAGGATCGGCCAGGGAACGACGTACTTC. The chain is built from TRBV25-1 and TRBJ2-7; maybe TRBD1 (5 bases). This CDR3 comprises 15 residues. Germline loops: CDR1 MGHDK, CDR2 SYGVNS. The V gene lost 3 bases and the J gene lost 12 bases, with 24 bases spanning the gap.